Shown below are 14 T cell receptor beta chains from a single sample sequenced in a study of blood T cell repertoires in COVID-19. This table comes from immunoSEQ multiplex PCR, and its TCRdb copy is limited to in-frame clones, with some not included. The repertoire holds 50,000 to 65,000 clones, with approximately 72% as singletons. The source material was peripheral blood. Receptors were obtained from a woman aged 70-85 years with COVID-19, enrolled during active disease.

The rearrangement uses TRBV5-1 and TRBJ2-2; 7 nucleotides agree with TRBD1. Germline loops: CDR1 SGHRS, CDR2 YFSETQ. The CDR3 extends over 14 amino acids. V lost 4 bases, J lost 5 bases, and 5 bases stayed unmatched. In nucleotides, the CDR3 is TGCGCCAGCAGCACCCCGACAGGGACCGGGGAGCTGTTTTTT. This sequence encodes CASSTPTGTGELFF.

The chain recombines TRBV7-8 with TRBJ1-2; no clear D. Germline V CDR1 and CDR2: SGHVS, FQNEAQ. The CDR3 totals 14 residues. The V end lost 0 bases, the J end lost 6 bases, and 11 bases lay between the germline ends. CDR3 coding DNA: TGTGCCAGCAGCTTAGCGCCGACTCTGGATGGCTACACCTTC. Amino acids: CASSLAPTLDGYTF.

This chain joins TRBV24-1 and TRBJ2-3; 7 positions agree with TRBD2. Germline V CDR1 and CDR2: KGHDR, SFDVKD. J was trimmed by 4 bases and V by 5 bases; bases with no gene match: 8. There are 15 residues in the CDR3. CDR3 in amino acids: CATSGRGGNADTQYF. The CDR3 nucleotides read TGTGCCACCAGTGGTAGGGGAGGGAACGCAGATACGCAGTATTTT.

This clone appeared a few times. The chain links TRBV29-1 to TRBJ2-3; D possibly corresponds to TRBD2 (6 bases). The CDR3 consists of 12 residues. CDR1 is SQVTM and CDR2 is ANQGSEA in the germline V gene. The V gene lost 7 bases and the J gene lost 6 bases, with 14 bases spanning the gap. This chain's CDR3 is CSAETRADTQYF. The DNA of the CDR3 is TGCAGCGCAGAGACTAGGGCGGATACGCAGTATTTT.

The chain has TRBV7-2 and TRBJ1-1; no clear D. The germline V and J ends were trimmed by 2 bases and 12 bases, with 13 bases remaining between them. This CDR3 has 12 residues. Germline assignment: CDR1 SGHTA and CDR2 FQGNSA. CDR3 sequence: CASSLSLGVSFF. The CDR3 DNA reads TGTGCCAGCAGCTTATCATTGGGAGTATCTTTCTTT.

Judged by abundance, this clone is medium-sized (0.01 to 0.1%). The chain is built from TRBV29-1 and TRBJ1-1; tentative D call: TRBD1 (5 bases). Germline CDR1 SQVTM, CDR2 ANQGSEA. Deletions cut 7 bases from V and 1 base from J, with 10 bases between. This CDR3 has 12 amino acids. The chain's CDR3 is CSAATGNTEAFF. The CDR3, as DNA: TGCAGCGCCGCCACAGGGAACACTGAAGCTTTCTTT. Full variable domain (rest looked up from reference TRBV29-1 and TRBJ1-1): SAVISQKPSRDICQRGTSLTIQCQVDSQVTMMFWYRQQPGQSLTLIATANQGSEATYESGFVIDKFPISRPNLTFSTLTVSNMSPEDSSIYLCSAATGNTEAFFGQGTRLTVV.

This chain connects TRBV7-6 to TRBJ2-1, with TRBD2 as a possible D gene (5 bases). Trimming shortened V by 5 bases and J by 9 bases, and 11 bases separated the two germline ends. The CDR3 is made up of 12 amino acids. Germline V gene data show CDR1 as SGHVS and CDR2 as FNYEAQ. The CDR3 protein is CASSPSSFEQFF. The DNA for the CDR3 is TGTGCCAGCAGCCCCTCTAGCTTTGAGCAGTTCTTC.

The DNA for the CDR3 is TGTGCCAGCGGAACACAACAGGGCCAGCCCCAGCATTTT. Its protein product is CASGTQQGQPQHF. The chain couples TRBV12-3 or TRBV12-4 to TRBJ1-5; perhaps TRBD1 as D (6 bases). The V gene lost 8 bases and the J gene lost 7 bases, with 15 bases spanning the gap. This CDR3 contains 13 residues.

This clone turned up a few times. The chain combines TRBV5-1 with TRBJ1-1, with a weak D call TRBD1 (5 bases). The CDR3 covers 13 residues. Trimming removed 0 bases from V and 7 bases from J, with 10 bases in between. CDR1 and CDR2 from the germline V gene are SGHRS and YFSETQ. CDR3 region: CASSLAQESEAFF. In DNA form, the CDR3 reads TGCGCCAGCAGCTTGGCACAGGAAAGTGAAGCTTTCTTT.

CDR3 loop: CASGTSAETQYF. The CDR3 nucleotides read TGTGCCAGCGGGACTAGCGCTGAGACCCAGTACTTC. J is TRBJ2-5 and V is TRBV3-1 (or the pseudogene TRBV3-2); the match to TRBD2 covers 10 bases. Trimming removed 8 bases from V and 5 bases from J; junction bases left unmatched: 2. The V gene's germline CDR1 is LGHDT and CDR2 YNNKEL (reference sequence). This CDR3 has 12 amino acids.

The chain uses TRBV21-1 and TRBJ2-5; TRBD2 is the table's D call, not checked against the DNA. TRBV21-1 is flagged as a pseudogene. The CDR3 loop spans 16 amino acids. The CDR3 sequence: CASSATSGRTGETQYF. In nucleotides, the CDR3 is TGTGCCAGCAGCGCGACTAGCGGGAGAACCGGGGAGACCCAGTACTTC.

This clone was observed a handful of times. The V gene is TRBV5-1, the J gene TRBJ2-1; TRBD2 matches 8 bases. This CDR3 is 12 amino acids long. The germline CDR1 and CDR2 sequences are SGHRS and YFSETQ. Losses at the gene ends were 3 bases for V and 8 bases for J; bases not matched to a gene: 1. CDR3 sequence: CASSYGGDEQFF. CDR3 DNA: TGCGCCAGCAGCTACGGGGGGGATGAGCAGTTCTTC.

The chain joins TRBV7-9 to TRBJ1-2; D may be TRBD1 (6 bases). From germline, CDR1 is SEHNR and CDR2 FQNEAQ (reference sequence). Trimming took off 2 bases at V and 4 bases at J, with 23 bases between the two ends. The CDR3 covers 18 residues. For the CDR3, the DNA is TGTGCCAGCAGCTTAACCCCCCTTGGGCCGACAGGAGCCTATGGCTACACCTTC. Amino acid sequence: CASSLTPLGPTGAYGYTF.

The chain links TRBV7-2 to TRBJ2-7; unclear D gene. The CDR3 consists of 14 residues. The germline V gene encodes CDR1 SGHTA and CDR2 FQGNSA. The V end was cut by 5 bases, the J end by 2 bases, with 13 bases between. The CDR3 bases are TGTGCCAGCAGCCCGAGAGCCATTACCTACGAGCAGTACTTC. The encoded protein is CASSPRAITYEQYF.